The sequence of this T cell receptor (beta chain) was determined in a study of blood T cell repertoires in COVID-19. As for the study in general: Collection of acute and convalescent COVID-19 samples took place in the United States, Italy and Spain. PBMCs, B-cell-depleted T cells, or T cells provided the cDNA or gDNA that made up the material.

V was clipped by 7 bases and J by 2 bases, with 11 bases between them. The CDR3 extends over 13 amino acids. Germline lookup yields CDR1 MDHEN and CDR2 SYDVKM. In the source study's methods: Amplified reference gene primers provided the basis for estimating nucleated cell counts. Method: immunoSEQ multiplex PCR; TCRdb's copy keeps in-frame clones and lacks some. V, J and clone size were drawn from that table, and D and trimming were deduced from the DNA. Here the sample spans roughly 200,000 clones, around 80% being singletons. The specimen sequenced was peripheral blood. The receptor was isolated from a woman of 80 years or more with COVID-19, enrolled during active disease. This chain joins TRBV28 and TRBJ1-2, with D hard to call. The CDR3: CASIEARNYGYTF. The CDR3 region has the DNA TGTGCCAGCATTGAGGCAAGAAACTATGGCTACACCTTC.